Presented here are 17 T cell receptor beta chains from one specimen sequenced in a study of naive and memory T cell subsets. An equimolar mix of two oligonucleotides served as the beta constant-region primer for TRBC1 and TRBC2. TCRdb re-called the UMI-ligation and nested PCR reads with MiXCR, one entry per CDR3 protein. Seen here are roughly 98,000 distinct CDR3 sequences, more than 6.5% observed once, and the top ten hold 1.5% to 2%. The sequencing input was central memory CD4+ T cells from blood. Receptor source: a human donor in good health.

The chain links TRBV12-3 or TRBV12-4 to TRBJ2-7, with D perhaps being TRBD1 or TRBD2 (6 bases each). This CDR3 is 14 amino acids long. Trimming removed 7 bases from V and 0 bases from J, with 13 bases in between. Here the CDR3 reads CASMGGDRSYEQYF. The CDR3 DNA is TGTGCCAGCATGGGGGGCGACCGCTCCTACGAGCAGTACTTC.

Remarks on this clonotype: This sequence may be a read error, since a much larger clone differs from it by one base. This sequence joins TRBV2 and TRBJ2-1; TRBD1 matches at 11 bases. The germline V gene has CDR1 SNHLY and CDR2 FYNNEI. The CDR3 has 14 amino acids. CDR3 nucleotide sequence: TGTACCAGCAGAGGGACAGGGGGGTACAATGAGCAGTTCTTC. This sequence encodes CTSRGTGGYNEQFF.

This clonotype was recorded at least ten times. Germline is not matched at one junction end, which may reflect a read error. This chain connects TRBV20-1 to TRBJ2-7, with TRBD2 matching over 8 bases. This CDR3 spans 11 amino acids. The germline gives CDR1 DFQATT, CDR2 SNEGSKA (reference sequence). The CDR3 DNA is TGCAGTGCTAGAGTCGGGACTAGAGGGAACTTC. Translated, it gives CSARVGTRGNF.

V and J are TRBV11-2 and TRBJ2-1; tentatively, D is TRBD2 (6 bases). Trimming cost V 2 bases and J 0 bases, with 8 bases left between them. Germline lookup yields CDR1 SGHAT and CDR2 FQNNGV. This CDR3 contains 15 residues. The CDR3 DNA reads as TGTGCCAGCAGCTTAAGGGACTTCTCCTACAATGAGCAGTTCTTC. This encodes CASSLRDFSYNEQFF.

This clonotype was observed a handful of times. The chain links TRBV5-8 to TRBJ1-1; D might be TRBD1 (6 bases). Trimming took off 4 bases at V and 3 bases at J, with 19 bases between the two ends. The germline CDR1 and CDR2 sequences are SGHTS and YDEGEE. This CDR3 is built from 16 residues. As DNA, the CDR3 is TGTGCCAGCAGCGGGGGGCTATTCGGGGCGCACACTGAAGCTTTCTTT. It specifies CASSGGLFGAHTEAFF. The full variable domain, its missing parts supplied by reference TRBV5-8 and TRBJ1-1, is EAGVTQSPTHLIKTRGQQATLRCSPISGHTSVYWYQQALGLGLQFLLWYDEGEERNRGNFPPRFSGRQFPNYSSELNVNALELEDSALYLCASSGGLFGAHTEAFFGQGTRLTVV.

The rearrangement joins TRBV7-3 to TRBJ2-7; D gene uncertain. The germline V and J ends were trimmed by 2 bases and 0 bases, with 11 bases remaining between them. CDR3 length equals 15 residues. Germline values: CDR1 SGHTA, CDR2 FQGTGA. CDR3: CASSLSGGVSYEQYF. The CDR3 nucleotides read TGTGCCAGCAGCTTATCCGGTGGGGTCTCCTACGAGCAGTACTTC.

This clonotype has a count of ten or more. The CDR3 DNA reads TGTGCCTGGAGTGGACAGTCCTCACCCCTCCACTTT. It encodes CAWSGQSSPLHF. The chain joins TRBV30 to TRBJ1-6, with D possibly being TRBD1 (5 bases). The CDR3 is 12 amino acids. Trimming removed 1 base from V and 10 bases from J, with 8 bases in between. The germline CDR1 and CDR2 sequences are GTSNPN and SVGIG (reference sequence).

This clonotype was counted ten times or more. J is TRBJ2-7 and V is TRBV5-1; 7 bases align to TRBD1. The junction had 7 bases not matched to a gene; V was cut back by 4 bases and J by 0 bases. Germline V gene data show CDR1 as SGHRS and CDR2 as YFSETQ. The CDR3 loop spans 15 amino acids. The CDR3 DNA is TGCGCCAGCAGCACCCTGACAGGGAACTCCTACGAGCAGTACTTC. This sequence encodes CASSTLTGNSYEQYF.

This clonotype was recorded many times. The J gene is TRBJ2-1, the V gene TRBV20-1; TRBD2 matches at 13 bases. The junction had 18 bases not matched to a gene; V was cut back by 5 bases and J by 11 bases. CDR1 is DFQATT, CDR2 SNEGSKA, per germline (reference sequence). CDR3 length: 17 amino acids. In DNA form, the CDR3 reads TGCAGTGCTGCGCCGGGACTAGCGGGGAGCAAGGGCAGGAAGCAGTTCTTC. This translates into CSAAPGLAGSKGRKQFF.

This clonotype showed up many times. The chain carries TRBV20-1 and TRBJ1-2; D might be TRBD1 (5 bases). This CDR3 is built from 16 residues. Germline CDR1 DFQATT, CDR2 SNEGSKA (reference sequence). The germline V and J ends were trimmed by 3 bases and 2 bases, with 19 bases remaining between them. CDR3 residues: CSASITGGDLNYGYTF. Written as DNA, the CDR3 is TGCAGTGCTAGCATTACGGGAGGGGACCTAAACTATGGCTACACCTTC.

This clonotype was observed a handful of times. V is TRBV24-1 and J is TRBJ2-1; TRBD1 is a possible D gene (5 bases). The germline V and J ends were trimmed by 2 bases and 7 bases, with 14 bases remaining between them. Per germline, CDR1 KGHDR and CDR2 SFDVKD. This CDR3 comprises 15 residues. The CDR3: CATSDYKEGANEQFF. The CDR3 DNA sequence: TGTGCCACCAGTGATTATAAGGAAGGGGCAAATGAGCAGTTCTTC.

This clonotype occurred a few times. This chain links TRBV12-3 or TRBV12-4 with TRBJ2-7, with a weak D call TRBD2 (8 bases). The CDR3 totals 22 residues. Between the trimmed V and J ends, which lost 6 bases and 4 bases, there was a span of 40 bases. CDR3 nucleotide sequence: TGTGCCAGCAGCCTACTTGACAGGGTTCAAGGGCTATTAGGCGGGAGGAATTACGAGCAGTACTTC. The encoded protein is CASSLLDRVQGLLGGRNYEQYF.

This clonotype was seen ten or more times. This chain's CDR3 is CASSSMALVNEQFF. As DNA, the CDR3 is TGTGCCAGCAGCTCCATGGCTCTAGTCAATGAGCAGTTCTTC. The chain uses TRBV7-2 and TRBJ2-1; no reliable D call. V dropped 4 bases and J dropped 6 bases, with 13 bases sitting between them. Germline CDR1 and CDR2: SGHTA and FQGNSA. This CDR3 has 14 residues.

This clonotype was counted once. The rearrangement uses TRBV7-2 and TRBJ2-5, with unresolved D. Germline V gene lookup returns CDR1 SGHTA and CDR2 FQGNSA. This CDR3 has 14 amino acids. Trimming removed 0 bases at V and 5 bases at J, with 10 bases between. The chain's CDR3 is CASSLAPGSETQYF. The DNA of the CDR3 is TGTGCCAGCAGCTTAGCGCCGGGTAGCGAGACCCAGTACTTC. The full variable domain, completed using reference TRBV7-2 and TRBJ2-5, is GAGVSQSPSNKVTEKGKDVELRCDPISGHTALYWYRQSLGQGLEFLIYFQGNSAPDKSGLPSDRFSAERTGGSVSTLTIQRTQQEDSAVYLCASSLAPGSETQYFGPGTRLLVL.

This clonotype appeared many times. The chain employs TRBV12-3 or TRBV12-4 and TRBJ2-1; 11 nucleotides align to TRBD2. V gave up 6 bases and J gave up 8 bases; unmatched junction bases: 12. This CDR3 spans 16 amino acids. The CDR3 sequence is CASSSQPSGRTHEQFF. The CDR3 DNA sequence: TGTGCCAGCAGCTCCCAGCCTAGCGGGAGGACTCATGAGCAGTTCTTC.

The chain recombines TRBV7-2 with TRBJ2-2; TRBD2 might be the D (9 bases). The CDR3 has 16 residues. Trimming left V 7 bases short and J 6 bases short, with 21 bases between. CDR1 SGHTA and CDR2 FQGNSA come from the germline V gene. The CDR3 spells CASTTSGGGRAGELFF. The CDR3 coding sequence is TGTGCCAGCACCACCTCAGGGGGCGGGAGGGCCGGGGAGCTGTTTTTT.

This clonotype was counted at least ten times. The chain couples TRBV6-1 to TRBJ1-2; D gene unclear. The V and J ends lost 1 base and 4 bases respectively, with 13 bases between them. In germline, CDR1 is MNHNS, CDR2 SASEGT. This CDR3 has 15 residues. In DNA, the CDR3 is TGTGCCAGCAGTGAAGGAGTGGACCGGGTCTATGGCTACACCTTC. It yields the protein CASSEGVDRVYGYTF.